This TCR beta chain is drawn from a study of immune characterization of retroperitoneal liposarcoma (dated by TCRdb to about 2019). Library generation was performed with PCR. The instrument was a NextSeq 500. The public reads were reanalyzed by TCRdb: fastp trimming at Q25, MiXCR alignment, in-frame beta chains only. Under each unique CDR3 protein, matching rows form one entry showing the most common genes and DNA. This sample comprises some 9,600 distinct CDR3 sequences, more than 35% of them detected only once. The ten largest clones take up less than 25% of the sample. For this clonotype: Its antigen is unknown. No clone much larger than this one lies a single base away; base qualities are absent.

Including cysteine and phenylalanine, the CDR3 has 16 amino acids. The entry retains the CDR3 DNA only, 48 bases that are in frame from base 1. CDR1 and CDR2, looked up from the germline V gene, are SGHVS and FQNEAQ. Recombination connected TRBV7-8 to TRBJ2-1, and TRBD1 matches 11 of the central bases. Near its end, the DNA agrees better with TRBJ2-7, so the J call may be wrong. This clonotype originated in a male donor with retroperitoneal liposarcoma. Sequencing was carried out using tumor tissue. The sequenced DNA is TGTGCCAGTTTCGGACAGGGGGCGATTTCCTACAATGAGCAGTACTTC. Its translation reads: CASFGQGAISYNEQYF.